The following is a T cell receptor (beta chain) sequence with its context. Trimming shortened V by 1 base and J by 1 base, and 5 bases separated the two germline ends. The CDR3 spans 15 residues. Germline lookup yields CDR1 LNHNV and CDR2 YYDKDF (reference sequence). These data belong to a study of blood T cell repertoires in COVID-19. About the research overall: Samples taken during acute and convalescent COVID-19 were collected in the United States, Italy and Spain.

Only in-frame clones appear in the TCRdb table, and some are missing; sequencing was by immunoSEQ multiplex PCR. The profile shows around 41,000 clones, about 89% of them singletons. V and J are TRBV15 and TRBJ2-6, with D possibly matching TRBD2 (5 bases). The specimen was peripheral blood. The clonotype was recovered from a woman under 40 in a cohort sampled during active COVID-19. CDR3 sequence (DNA): TGTGCCACCAGCAGAGCGGGGTCTGGGGCCAACGTCCTGACTTTC. Its protein product is CATSRAGSGANVLTF.